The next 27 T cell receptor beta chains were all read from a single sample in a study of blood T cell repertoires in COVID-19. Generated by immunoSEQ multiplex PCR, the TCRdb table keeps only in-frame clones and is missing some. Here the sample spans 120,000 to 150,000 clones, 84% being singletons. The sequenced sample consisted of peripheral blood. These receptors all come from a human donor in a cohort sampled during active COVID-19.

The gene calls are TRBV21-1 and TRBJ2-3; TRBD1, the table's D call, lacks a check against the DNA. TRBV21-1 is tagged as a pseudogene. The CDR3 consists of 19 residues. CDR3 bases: TGTGCCAGCAGCAAAGTAGGGGCAATTGGCGAAACTAGCACAGATACGCAGTATTTT. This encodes CASSKVGAIGETSTDTQYF.

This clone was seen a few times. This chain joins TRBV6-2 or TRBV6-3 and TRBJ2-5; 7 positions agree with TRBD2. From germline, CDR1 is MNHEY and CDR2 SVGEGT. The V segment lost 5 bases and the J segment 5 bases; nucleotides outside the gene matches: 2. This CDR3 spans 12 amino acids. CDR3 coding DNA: TGTGCCAGCAGTATTAGCGGGGAGACCCAGTACTTC. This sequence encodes CASSISGETQYF.

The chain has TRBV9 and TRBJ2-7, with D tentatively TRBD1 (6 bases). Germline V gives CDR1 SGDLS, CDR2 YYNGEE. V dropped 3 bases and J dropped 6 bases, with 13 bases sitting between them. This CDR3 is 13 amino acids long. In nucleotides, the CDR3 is TGTGCCAGCAGCGAAACTCTGGGGGCCGAGCAGTACTTC. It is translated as CASSETLGAEQYF. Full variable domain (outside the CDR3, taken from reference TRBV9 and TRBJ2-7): DSGVTQTPKHLITATGQRVTLRCSPRSGDLSVYWYQQSLDQGLQFLIQYYNGEERAKGNILERFSAQQFPDLHSELNLSSLELGDSALYFCASSETLGAEQYFGPGTRLTVT.

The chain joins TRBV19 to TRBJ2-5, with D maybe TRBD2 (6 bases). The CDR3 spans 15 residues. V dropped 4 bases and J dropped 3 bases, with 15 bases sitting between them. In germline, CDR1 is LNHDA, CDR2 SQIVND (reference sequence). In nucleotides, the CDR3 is TGTGCCAGTAGTACCCTCCCTAGCGCCGAAGAGACCCAGTACTTC. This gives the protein CASSTLPSAEETQYF. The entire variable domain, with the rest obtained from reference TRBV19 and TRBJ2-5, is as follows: DGGITQSPKYLFRKEGQNVTLSCEQNLNHDAMYWYRQDPGQGLRLIYYSQIVNDFQKGDIAEGYSVSREKKESFPLTVTSAQKNPTAFYLCASSTLPSAEETQYFGPGTRLLVL.

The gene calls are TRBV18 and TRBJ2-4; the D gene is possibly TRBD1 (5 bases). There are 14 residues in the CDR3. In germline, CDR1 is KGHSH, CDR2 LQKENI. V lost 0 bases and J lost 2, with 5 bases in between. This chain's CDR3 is CASSPPGPKNIQYF. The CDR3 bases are TGTGCCAGCTCACCACCGGGGCCCAAAAACATTCAGTACTTC.

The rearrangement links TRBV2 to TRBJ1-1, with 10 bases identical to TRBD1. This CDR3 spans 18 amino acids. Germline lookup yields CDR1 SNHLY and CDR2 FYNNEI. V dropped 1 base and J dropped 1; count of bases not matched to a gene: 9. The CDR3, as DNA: TGTGCCAGCAGTGAAGAGGGGACAGGGGAAGGTCGGAACACTGAAGCTTTCTTT. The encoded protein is CASSEEGTGEGRNTEAFF.

The chain's CDR3 is CASSLIRSGQMTQYF. The CDR3 coding sequence is TGTGCCAGCAGCTTAATTCGTAGCGGTCAGATGACGCAGTATTTT. V is TRBV7-3 and J is TRBJ2-3, with D maybe TRBD2 (6 bases). Trimming shortened V by 1 base and J by 9 bases, and 17 bases separated the two germline ends. The CDR3 consists of 15 residues. CDR1 is SGHTA, CDR2 FQGTGA, per germline.

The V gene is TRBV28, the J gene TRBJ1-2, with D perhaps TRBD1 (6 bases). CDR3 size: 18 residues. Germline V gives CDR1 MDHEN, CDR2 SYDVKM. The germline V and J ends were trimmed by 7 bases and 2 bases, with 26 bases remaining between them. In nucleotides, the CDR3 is TGTGCCAGCAAGACCCCAAGGGATGGGGGACAAGCAAACTATGGCTACACCTTC. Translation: CASKTPRDGGQANYGYTF.

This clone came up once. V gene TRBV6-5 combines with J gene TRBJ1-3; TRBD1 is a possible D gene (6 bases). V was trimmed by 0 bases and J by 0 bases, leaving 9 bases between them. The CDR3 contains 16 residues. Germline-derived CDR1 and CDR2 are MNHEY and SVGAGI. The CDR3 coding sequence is TGTGCCAGCAGTTACTCGGGGGCTGACTCTGGAAACACCATATATTTT. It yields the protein CASSYSGADSGNTIYF.

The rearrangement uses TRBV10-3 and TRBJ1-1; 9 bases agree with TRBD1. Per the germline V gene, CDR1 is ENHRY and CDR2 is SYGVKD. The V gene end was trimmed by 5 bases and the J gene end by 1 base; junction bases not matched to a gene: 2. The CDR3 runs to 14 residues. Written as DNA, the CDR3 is TGTGCCATCAGTACGGGACAGGGGAACACTGAAGCTTTCTTT. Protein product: CAISTGQGNTEAFF.

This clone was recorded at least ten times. This chain's CDR3 is CASSETGAYGYTF. The CDR3 DNA follows: TGTGCCAGCAGTGAAACAGGGGCCTATGGCTACACCTTC. The chain has TRBV6-1 and TRBJ1-2; 7 positions match TRBD1. The CDR3 contains 13 residues. Losses at the gene ends were 2 bases for V and 4 bases for J; bases not matched to a gene: 1. Germline assignment: CDR1 MNHNS and CDR2 SASEGT.

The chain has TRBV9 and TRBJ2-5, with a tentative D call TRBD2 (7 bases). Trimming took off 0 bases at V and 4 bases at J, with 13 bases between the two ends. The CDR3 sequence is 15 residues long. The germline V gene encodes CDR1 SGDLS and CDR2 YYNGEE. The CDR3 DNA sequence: TGTGCCAGCAGCGTAGGATTGGGGGGGCGAGAGACCCAGTACTTC. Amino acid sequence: CASSVGLGGRETQYF. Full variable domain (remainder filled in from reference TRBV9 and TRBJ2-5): DSGVTQTPKHLITATGQRVTLRCSPRSGDLSVYWYQQSLDQGLQFLIQYYNGEERAKGNILERFSAQQFPDLHSELNLSSLELGDSALYFCASSVGLGGRETQYFGPGTRLLVL.

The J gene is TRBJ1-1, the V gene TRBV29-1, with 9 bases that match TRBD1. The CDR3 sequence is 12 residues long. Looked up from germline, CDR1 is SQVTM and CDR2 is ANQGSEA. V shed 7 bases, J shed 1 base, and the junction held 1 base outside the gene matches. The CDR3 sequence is CSADRGNTEAFF. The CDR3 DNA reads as TGCAGCGCGGACAGGGGGAACACTGAAGCTTTCTTT.

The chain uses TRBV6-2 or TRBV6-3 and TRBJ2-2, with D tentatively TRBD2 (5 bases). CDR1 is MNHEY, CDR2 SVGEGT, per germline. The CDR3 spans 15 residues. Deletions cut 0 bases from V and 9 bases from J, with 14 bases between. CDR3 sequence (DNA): TGTGCCAGCAGTTACTCCACCCTGGGAGTAAGGGAGCTGTTTTTT. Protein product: CASSYSTLGVRELFF.

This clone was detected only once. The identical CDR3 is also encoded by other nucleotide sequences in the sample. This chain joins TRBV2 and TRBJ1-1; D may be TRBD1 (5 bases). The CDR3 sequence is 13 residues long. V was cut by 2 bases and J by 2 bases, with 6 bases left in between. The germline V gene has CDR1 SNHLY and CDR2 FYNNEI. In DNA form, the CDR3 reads TGTGCCAGCAGTGAACAGGGAAACACTGAAGCTTTCTTT. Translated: CASSEQGNTEAFF.

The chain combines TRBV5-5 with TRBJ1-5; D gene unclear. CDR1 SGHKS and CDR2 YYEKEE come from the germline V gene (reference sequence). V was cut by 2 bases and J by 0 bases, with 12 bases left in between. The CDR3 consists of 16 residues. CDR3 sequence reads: CASSFSDEVSNQPQHF. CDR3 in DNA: TGTGCCAGCAGCTTCTCGGATGAGGTTAGCAATCAGCCCCAGCATTTT.

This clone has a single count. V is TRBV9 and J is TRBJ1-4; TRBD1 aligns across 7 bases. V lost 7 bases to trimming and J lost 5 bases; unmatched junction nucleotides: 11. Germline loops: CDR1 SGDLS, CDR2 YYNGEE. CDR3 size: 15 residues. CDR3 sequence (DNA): TGTGCCAGCGCCCAGTCAGGGGGGATAAATGAAAAACTGTTTTTT. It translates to CASAQSGGINEKLFF.

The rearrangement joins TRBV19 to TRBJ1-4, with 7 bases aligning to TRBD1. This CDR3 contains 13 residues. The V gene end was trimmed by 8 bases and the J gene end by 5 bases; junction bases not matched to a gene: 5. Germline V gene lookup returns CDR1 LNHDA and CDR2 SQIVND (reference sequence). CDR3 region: CASGEQGNEKLFF. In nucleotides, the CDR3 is TGTGCCAGTGGGGAACAGGGGAATGAAAAACTGTTTTTT.

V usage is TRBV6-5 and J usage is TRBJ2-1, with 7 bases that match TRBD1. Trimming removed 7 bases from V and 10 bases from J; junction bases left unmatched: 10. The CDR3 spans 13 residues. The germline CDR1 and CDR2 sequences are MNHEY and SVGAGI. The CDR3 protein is CASILRDSGEQFF. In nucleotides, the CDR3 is TGTGCCAGCATCCTCCGGGACAGTGGAGAGCAGTTCTTC.

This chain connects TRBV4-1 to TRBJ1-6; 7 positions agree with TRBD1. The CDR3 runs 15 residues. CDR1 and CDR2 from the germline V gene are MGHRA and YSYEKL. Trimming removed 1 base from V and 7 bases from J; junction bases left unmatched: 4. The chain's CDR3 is CASSQGRQGNSPLHF. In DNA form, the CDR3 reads TGCGCCAGCAGCCAAGGGCGACAGGGAAATTCACCCCTCCACTTT.

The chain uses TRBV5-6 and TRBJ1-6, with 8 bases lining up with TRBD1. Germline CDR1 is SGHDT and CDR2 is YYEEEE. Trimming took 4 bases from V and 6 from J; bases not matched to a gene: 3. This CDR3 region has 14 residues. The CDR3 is CASSRGQGNSPLHF. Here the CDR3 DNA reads TGTGCCAGCAGCCGAGGACAGGGTAATTCACCCCTCCACTTT. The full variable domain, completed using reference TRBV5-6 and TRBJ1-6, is DAGVTQSPTHLIKTRGQQVTLRCSPKSGHDTVSWYQQALGQGPQFIFQYYEEEERQRGNFPDRFSGHQFPNYSSELNVNALLLGDSALYLCASSRGQGNSPLHFGNGTRLTVT.

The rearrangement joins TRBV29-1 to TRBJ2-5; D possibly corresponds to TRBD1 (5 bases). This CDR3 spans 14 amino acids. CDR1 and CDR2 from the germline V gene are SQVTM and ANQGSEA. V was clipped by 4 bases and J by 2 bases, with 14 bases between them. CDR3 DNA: TGCAGCGTTGTACCCCAGGGCTCTCAAGAGACCCAGTACTTC. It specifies CSVVPQGSQETQYF.

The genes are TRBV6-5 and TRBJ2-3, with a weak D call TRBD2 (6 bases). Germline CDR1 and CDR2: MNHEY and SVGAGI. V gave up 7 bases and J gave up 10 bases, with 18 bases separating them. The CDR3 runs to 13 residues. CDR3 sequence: CASTHSDYYAQYF. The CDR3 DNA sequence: TGTGCCAGCACCCATTCGGACTATTACGCGCAGTATTTT.

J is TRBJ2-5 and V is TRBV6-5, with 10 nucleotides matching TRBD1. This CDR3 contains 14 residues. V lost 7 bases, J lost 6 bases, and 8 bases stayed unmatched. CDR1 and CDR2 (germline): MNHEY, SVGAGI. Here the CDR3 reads CASKTGGSWQTQYF. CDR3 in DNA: TGTGCCAGCAAGACAGGGGGCAGTTGGCAGACCCAGTACTTC.

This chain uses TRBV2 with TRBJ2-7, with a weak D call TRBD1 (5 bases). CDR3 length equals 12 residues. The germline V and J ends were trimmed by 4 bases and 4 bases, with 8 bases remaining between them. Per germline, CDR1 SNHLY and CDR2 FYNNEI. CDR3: CASSAREYEQYF. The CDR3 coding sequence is TGTGCCAGCAGTGCCAGGGAATACGAGCAGTACTTC.

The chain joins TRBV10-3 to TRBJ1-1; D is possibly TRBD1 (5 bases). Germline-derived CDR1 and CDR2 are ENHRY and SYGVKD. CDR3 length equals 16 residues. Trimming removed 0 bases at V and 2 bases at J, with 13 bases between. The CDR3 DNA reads TGTGCCATCAGTGAGTCGTTGGGCCAGGGAAACACTGAAGCTTTCTTT. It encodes CAISESLGQGNTEAFF.

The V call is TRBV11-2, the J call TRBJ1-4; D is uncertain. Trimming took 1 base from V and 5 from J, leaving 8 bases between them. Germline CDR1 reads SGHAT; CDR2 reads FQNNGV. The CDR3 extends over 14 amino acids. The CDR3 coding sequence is TGTGCCAGCAGCTTAGGAGGCTACAATGAAAAACTGTTTTTT. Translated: CASSLGGYNEKLFF.